These T cell receptor beta chains were read from a single sample in a study of early T cells in non-severe SARS-CoV-2 infection. TCRdb ran MiXCR on the 5' RACE reads and lists one entry per CDR3 protein. The top ten hold 5% to 6.5% of the sample, which has approximately 70,000 distinct CDR3 sequences, about 12% seen once. Input material: whole blood. The receptors here all came from an adult who was a healthcare worker with PCR-confirmed SARS-CoV-2 infection or an uninfected control (not recorded which). Each CDR3 is given with its conserved first and last residue. The D gene is left open where the match is weak. Clone size is given for some rows only: seen once, a few or many times, or a class if the clone is expanded.

TRBJ2-7	many	NA	TRBV6-5	CASSYRIGDEQYF	TGTGCCAGCAGTTACCGGATAGGGGACGAGCAGTACTTC
TRBJ2-3	many	TRBD2	TRBV19	CASGTSGSTDTQYF	TGTGCCAGTGGGACTAGCGGTAGCACAGATACGCAGTATTTT
TRBJ1-1	few	TRBD1	TRBV30	CAGDRGLTEAFF	TGTGCCGGCGACAGGGGGTTAACTGAAGCTTTCTTT
TRBJ2-2	few	NA	TRBV29-1	CSVRPGRTGELFF	TGCAGCGTTCGGCCAGGGAGGACCGGGGAGCTGTTTTTT
TRBJ2-7	NA	TRBD2	TRBV7-9	CASSPSRAGGYEQYF	TGTGCCAGCAGCCCTTCCAGAGCGGGGGGTTACGAGCAGTACTTC
TRBJ2-7	few	NA	TRBV20-1	CSATQDAGDEQYF	TGCAGTGCTACACAAGACGCGGGCGATGAGCAGTACTTC
TRBJ2-7	few	NA	TRBV4-1	CASSQDHGTYEQYF	TGCGCCAGCAGCCAAGATCACGGGACCTACGAGCAGTACTTC
TRBJ1-4	many	NA	TRBV2	CASSLIQTGEKLFF	TGTGCCAGCAGTCTGATCCAGACTGGGGAAAAACTGTTTTTT
TRBJ1-1	many	NA	TRBV29-1	CSVAQVNTEAFF	TGCAGCGTCGCTCAGGTGAACACTGAAGCTTTCTTT
TRBJ2-7	many	NA	TRBV12-3/TRBV12-4	CASSIKVEQYF	TGTGCCAGCAGTATCAAGGTCGAGCAGTACTTC
TRBJ2-3	few	NA	TRBV29-1	CSVGGRSTDTQYF	TGCAGCGTTGGGGGGCGGAGCACAGATACGCAGTATTTT
TRBJ2-3	NA	TRBD2	TRBV15	CATSRGFTSGGPSTDTQYF	TGTGCCACCAGCAGAGGTTTTACTAGCGGGGGGCCTAGCACAGATACGCAGTATTTT
TRBJ2-4	many	NA	TRBV12-3/TRBV12-4	CASSLVDWRLKNIQYF	TGTGCCAGCAGTTTAGTCGATTGGCGGTTAAAAAACATTCAGTACTTC
TRBJ2-7	NA	TRBD2	TRBV7-6	CASSPTVASGGTMMAEQYF	TGTGCCAGCAGCCCGACCGTCGCTAGCGGGGGGACCATGATGGCTGAGCAGTACTTC
TRBJ2-1	few	TRBD1	TRBV12-3/TRBV12-4	CASSLGTGEWNEQFF	TGTGCCAGCAGTTTAGGGACAGGGGAATGGAATGAGCAGTTCTTC
TRBJ2-3	few	TRBD2	TRBV7-6	CASSLNAGGVGDTQYF	TGTGCCAGCAGCTTAAATGCGGGGGGAGTCGGGGATACGCAGTATTTT
TRBJ1-5	NA	NA	TRBV5-1	CASSLDGGVQPQHF	TGCGCCAGCAGCTTGGATGGGGGCGTGCAGCCCCAGCATTTT
TRBJ2-1	many	TRBD1	TRBV5-7	CASSLLRDRGHGEQFF	TGTGCCAGCAGCCTGCTTAGGGACAGGGGGCATGGTGAGCAGTTCTTC
TRBJ2-3	many	TRBD2	TRBV29-1	CSVASGGITRTDTQYF	TGCAGCGTTGCTAGCGGGGGAATAACTCGCACAGATACGCAGTATTTT
TRBJ2-7	many	TRBD1	TRBV5-6	CASSRGQPFSYEQYF	TGTGCCAGCAGCCGGGGACAGCCGTTCTCCTACGAGCAGTACTTC
TRBJ1-2	NA	NA	TRBV6-1	CASSEAPGYGYTF	TGTGCCAGCAGTGAAGCGCCTGGCTATGGCTACACCTTC
TRBJ2-1	NA	TRBD1	TRBV11-3	CASTGQGTYNEQFF	TGTGCCAGCACCGGACAGGGTACCTACAATGAGCAGTTCTTC
TRBJ2-5	NA	TRBD1	TRBV15	CATSRGGTGEETQYF	TGTGCCACCAGCAGGGGGGGGACAGGGGAAGAGACCCAGTACTTC
TRBJ2-5	few	NA	TRBV29-1	CSVEGGSETQYF	TGCAGCGTTGAAGGAGGGTCAGAGACCCAGTACTTC
TRBJ2-1	many	NA	TRBV2	CASSPGAGYYNEQFF	TGTGCCAGCAGCCCTGGGGCGGGGTACTACAATGAGCAGTTCTTC
TRBJ2-7	NA	TRBD2	TRBV12-3/TRBV12-4	CASRSGTSGNYEQYF	TGTGCCAGCAGGAGCGGGACTAGCGGAAACTACGAGCAGTACTTC
TRBJ1-3	few	NA	TRBV5-6	CASSSVDSGNTIYF	TGTGCCAGCAGCTCGGTGGACTCTGGAAACACCATATATTTT
TRBJ1-2	NA	NA	TRBV4-3	CASSQSFWGQEYGYTF	TGCGCCAGCAGCCAGTCGTTCTGGGGACAAGAATATGGCTACACCTTC
TRBJ2-1	NA	TRBD2	TRBV7-8	CASSSRTSGRGGEQFF	TGTGCCAGCAGCTCTCGGACTAGCGGGAGAGGTGGTGAGCAGTTCTTC
TRBJ2-5	NA	TRBD1	TRBV4-2	CASSQAGQGQETQYF	TGTGCCAGCAGCCAAGCGGGACAGGGCCAAGAGACCCAGTACTTC
TRBJ1-5	many	NA	TRBV20-1	CSARDYKQANQPQHF	TGCAGTGCTAGAGATTACAAACAGGCGAATCAGCCCCAGCATTTT
TRBJ2-7	NA	NA	TRBV6-2/TRBV6-3	CASREDLSYEQYF	TGTGCCAGCAGGGAAGACCTCTCCTACGAGCAGTACTTC